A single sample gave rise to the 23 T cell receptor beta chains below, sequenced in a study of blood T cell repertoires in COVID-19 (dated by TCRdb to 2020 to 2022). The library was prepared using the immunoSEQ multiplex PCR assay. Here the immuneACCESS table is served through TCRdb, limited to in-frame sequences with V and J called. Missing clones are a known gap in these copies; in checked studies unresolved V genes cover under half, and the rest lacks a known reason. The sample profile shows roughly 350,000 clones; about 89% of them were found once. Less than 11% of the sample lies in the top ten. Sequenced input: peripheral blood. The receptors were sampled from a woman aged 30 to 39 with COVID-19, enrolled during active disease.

The CDR3 DNA reads as TGTGCCAGCAGTGAACTAACCGGGGAGCTGTTTTTT. This sequence encodes CASSELTGELFF. The genes are TRBV6-1 and TRBJ2-2; D gene ambiguous. CDR3 length: 12 amino acids. The germline V gene encodes CDR1 MNHNS and CDR2 SASEGT. Trimming took off 2 bases at V and 5 bases at J, with 3 bases between the two ends.

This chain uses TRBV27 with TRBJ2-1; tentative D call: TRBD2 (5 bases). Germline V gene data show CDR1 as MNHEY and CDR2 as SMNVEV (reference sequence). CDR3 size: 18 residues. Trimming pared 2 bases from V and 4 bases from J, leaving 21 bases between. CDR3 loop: CASSLEPPLELVYNEQFF. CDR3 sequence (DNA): TGTGCCAGCAGTTTAGAGCCCCCCCTCGAACTAGTTTACAATGAGCAGTTCTTC.

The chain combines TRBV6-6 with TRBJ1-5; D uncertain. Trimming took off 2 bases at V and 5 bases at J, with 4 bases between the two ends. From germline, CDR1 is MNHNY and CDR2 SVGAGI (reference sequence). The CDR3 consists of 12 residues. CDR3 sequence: CASSYPDQPQHF. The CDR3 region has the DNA TGTGCCAGCAGTTACCCAGATCAGCCCCAGCATTTT.

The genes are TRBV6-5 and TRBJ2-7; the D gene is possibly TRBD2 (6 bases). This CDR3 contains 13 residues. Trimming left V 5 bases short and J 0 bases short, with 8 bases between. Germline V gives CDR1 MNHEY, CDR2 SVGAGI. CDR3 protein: CASSRGDSYEQYF. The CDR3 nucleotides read TGTGCCAGCAGTCGCGGGGACTCCTACGAGCAGTACTTC.

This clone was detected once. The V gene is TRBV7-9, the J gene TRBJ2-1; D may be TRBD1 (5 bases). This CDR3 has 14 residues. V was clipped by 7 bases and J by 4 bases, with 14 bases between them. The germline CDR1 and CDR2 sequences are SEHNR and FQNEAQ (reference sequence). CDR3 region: CASTPDTSYNEQFF. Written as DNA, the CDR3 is TGTGCCAGCACCCCGGACACCAGTTACAATGAGCAGTTCTTC. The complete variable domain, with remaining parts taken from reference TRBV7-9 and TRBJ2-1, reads DTGVSQNPRHKITKRGQNVTFRCDPISEHNRLYWYRQTLGQGPEFLTYFQNEAQLEKSRLLSDRFSAERPKGSFSTLEIQRTEQGDSAMYLCASTPDTSYNEQFFGPGTRLTVL.

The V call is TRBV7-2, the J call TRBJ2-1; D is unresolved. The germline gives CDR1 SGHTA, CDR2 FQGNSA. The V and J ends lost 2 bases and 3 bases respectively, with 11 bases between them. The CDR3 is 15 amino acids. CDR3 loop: CASSLSGADYNEQFF. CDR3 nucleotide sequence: TGTGCCAGCAGCTTATCCGGAGCTGACTACAATGAGCAGTTCTTC.

CDR3 loop: CASSARGTVNTEAFF. The CDR3, as DNA: TGTGCCAGCAGCGCCCGGGGGACCGTGAACACTGAAGCTTTCTTT. The chain uses TRBV6-2 or TRBV6-3 and TRBJ1-1; possible D gene TRBD1, 5 bases. V lost 6 bases and J lost 0, with 14 bases in between. Germline CDR1 is MNHEY and CDR2 is SVGEGT. There are 15 residues in the CDR3.

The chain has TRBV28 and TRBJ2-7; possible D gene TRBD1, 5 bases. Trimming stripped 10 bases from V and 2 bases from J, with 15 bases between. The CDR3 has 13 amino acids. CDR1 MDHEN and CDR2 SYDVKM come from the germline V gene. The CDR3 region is CATRTGGAYEQYF. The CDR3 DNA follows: TGTGCCACCAGAACAGGTGGGGCCTACGAGCAGTACTTC.

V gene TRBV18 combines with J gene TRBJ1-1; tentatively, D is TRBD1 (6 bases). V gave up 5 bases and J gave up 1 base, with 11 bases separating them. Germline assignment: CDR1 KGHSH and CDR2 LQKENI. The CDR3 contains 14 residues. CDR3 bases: TGTGCCAGCTCAGAACAGGGACAGAACACTGAAGCTTTCTTT. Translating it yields CASSEQGQNTEAFF. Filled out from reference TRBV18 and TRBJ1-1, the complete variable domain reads NAGVMQNPRHLVRRRGQEARLRCSPMKGHSHVYWYRQLPEEGLKFMVYLQKENIIDESGMPKERFSAEFPKEGPSILRIQQVVRGDSAAYFCASSEQGQNTEAFFGQGTRLTVV.

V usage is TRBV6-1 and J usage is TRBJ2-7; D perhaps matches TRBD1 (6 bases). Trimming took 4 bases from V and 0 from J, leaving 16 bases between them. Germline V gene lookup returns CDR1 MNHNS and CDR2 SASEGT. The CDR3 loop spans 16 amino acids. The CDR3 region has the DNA TGTGCCAGCAGTGCCATCTCAGGGGTTTCCTCCTACGAGCAGTACTTC. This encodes CASSAISGVSSYEQYF.

CDR3 in amino acids: CASSRRLAGLEEQYF. The CDR3, as DNA: TGTGCCAGCAGCCGGAGACTAGCGGGTTTAGAAGAGCAGTACTTC. This chain joins TRBV6-5 and TRBJ2-7, with 10 bases matching TRBD2. Trimming took 6 bases from V and 7 from J; bases not matched to a gene: 12. The CDR3 extends over 15 amino acids. CDR1 is MNHEY, CDR2 SVGAGI, per germline.

This CDR3 is CASSPGTGNYEQYF. The CDR3 nucleotides are TGTGCCAGCAGCCCCGGGACAGGGAACTACGAGCAGTACTTC. The chain is built from TRBV7-9 and TRBJ2-7; 9 bases fit TRBD1. V gave up 5 bases and J gave up 3 bases; unmatched junction bases: 5. The CDR3 loop spans 14 amino acids. The germline gives CDR1 SEHNR, CDR2 FQNEAQ (reference sequence).

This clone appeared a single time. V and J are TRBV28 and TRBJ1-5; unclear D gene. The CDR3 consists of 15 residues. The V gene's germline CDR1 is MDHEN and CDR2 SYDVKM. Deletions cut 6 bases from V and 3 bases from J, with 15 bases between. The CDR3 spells CASREYGVSNQPQHF. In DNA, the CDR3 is TGTGCCAGCAGAGAATACGGGGTCTCCAATCAGCCCCAGCATTTT.

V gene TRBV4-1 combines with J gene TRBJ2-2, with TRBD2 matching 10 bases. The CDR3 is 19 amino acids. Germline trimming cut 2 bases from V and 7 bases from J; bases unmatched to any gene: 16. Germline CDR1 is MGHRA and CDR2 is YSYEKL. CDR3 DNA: TGCGCCAGCAGCCAACCCTCGACTAGCGGGCGATCAGGGGGCGGGGAGCTGTTTTTT. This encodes CASSQPSTSGRSGGGELFF.

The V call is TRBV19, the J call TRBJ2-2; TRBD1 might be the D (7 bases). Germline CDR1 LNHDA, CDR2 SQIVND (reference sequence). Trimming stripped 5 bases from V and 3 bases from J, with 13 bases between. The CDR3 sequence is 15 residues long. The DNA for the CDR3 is TGTGCCAGTAGTCCCCAGGGGGAGGACACCGGGGAGCTGTTTTTT. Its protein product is CASSPQGEDTGELFF.

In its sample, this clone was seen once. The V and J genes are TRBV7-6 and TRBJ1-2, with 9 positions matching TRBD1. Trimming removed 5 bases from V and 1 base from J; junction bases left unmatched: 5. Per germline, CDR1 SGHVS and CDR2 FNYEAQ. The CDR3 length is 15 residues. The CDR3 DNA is TGTGCCAGCAGCCCCGGGACAGGGAATAACTATGGCTACACCTTC. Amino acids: CASSPGTGNNYGYTF.

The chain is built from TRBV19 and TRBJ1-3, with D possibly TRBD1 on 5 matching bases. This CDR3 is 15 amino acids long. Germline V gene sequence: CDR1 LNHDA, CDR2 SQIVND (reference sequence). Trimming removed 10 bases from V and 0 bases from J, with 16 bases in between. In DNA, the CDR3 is TGTGCCACGTCCGTAATGGGGCGCTCTGGAAACACCATATATTTT. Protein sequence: CATSVMGRSGNTIYF.

In nucleotides, the CDR3 is TGTGCCAGCAGCGAGGGGAGGGCGGGCGGCTACACCTTC. Translating gives CASSEGRAGGYTF. The genes are TRBV2 and TRBJ1-2; possibly TRBD1 for D (5 bases). The germline CDR1 and CDR2 sequences are SNHLY and FYNNEI. V lost 6 bases, J lost 8 bases, and 16 bases lay in between. CDR3 length: 13 residues.

The CDR3 region is CASSSSGRSGNEQFF. CDR3 coding DNA: TGTGCCAGCAGCTCTAGCGGGAGGTCGGGCAATGAGCAGTTCTTC. This chain links TRBV7-9 with TRBJ2-1; TRBD2 matches 11 bases. Trimming took 4 bases from V and 6 from J; bases not matched to a gene: 5. Germline V CDR1 and CDR2: SEHNR, FQNEAQ (reference sequence). The length of the CDR3 is 15 residues.

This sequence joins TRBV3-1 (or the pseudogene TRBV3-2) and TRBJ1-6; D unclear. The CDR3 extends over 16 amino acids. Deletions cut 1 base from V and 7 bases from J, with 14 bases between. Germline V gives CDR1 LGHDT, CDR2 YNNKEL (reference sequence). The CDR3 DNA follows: TGTGCCAGCAGCCAAGCTCTCGGACTTAAAAATTCACCCCTCCACTTT. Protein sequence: CASSQALGLKNSPLHF.

CDR3 bases: TGTGCCAGCAGTTATCAGGGGTCTGAGCAGTTCTTC. It yields the protein CASSYQGSEQFF. The gene calls are TRBV2 and TRBJ2-1; tentatively, D is TRBD1 (6 bases). CDR3 length: 12 residues. Germline assignment: CDR1 SNHLY and CDR2 FYNNEI. V was pared by 5 bases and J by 9 bases, with 11 bases between. The variable domain in full, completed from reference TRBV2 and TRBJ2-1, reads EPEVTQTPSHQVTQMGQEVILRCVPISNHLYFYWYRQILGQKVEFLVSFYNNEISEKSEIFDDQFSVERPDGSNFTLKIRSTKLEDSAMYFCASSYQGSEQFFGPGTRLTVL.

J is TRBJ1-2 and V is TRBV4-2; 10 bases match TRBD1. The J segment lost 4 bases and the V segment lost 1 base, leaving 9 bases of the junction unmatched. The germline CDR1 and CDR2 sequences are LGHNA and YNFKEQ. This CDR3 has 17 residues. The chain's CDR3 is CASSQGTGGSAGYGYTF. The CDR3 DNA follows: TGTGCCAGCAGCCAAGGGACAGGGGGATCGGCCGGCTATGGCTACACCTTC.

The CDR3 protein is CASSLELAGVYEQYF. CDR3 sequence (DNA): TGCGCCAGCAGCTTGGAACTAGCGGGAGTCTACGAGCAGTACTTC. V is TRBV5-1 and J is TRBJ2-7, with 11 nucleotides matching TRBD2. The CDR3 has 15 amino acids. The V and J ends lost 0 bases and 3 bases, in that order; junction bases with no gene match: 2. Germline lookup yields CDR1 SGHRS and CDR2 YFSETQ.